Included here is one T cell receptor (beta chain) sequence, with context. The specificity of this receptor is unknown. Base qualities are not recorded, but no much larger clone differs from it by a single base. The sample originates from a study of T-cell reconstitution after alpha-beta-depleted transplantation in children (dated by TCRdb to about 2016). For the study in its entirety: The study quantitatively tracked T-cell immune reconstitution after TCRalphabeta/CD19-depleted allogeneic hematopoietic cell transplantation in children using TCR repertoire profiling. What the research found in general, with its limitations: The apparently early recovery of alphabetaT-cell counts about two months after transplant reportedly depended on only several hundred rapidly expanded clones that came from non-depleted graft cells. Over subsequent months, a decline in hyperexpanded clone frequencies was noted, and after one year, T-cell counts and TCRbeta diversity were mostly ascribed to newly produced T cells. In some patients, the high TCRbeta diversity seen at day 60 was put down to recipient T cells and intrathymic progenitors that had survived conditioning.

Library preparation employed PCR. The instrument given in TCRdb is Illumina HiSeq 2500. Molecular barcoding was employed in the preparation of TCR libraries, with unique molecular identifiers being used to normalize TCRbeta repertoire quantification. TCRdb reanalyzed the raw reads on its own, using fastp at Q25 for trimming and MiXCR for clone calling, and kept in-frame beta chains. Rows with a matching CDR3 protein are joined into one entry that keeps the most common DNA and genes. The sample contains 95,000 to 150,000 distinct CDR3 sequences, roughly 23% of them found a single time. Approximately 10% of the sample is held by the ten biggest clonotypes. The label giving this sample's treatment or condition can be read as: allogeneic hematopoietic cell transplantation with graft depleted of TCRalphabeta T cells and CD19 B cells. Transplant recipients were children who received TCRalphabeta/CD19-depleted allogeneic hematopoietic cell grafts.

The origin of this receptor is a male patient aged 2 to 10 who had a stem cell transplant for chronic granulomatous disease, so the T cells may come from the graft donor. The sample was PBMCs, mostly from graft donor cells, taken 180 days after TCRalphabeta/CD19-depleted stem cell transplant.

For the CDR3, the sequence is CASSPSRNEQFF. The bases read TGTGCCAGCAGTCCATCGAGGAATGAGCAGTTCTTC. The chain is made from TRBV12-3 or TRBV12-4 and TRBJ2-1; no D gene can be assigned with confidence. V gives up 5 bases and J gives up 7 bases, and the segment between their germline ends measures 9 bases. The CDR3, from cysteine to phenylalanine, totals 12 residues. Left in the record is the CDR3 DNA by itself, 36 bases read in frame from the first base.